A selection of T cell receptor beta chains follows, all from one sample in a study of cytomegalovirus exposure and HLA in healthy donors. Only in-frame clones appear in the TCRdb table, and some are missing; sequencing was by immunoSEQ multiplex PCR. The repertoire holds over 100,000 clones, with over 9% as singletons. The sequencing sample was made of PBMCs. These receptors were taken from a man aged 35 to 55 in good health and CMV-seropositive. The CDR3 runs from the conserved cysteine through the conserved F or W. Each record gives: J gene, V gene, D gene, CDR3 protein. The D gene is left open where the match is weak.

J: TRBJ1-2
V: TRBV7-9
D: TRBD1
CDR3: CASSSRDRDGYDGYTF

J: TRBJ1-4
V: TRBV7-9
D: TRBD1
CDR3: CASSPRDSEKLFF

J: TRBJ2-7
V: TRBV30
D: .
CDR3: CAWTGGSYEQYF

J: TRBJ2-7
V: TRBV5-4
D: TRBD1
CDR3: CASSLGQGANEQYF

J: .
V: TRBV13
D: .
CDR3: CASSQGYEQYF

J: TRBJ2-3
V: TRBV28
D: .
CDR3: CATSGNPDTQYF

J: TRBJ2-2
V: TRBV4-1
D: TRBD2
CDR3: CASSRSGLAGAGELFF

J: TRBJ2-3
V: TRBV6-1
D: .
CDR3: CASSRSGDTQYF

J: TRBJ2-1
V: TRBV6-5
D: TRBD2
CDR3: CASSRGLAGGMFF

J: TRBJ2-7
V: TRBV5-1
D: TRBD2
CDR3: CASSLREGYEQYF

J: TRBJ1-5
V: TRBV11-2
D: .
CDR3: CASSFSNGLNQPQHF

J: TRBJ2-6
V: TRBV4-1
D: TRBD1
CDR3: CASSRPGQGRSGANVLTF

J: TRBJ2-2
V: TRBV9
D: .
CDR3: CASSLTGITGELFF

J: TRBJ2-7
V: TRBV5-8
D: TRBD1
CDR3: CASSLGQGAYEQYF

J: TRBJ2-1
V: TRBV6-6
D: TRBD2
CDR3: CASSGSGTSGSREQFF

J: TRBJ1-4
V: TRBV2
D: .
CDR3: CASSVRSGVVANEKLFF

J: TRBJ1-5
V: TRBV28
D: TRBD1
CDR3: CASSRDRDQPQHF

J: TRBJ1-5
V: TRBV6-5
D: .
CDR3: CASSYARGQPQHF

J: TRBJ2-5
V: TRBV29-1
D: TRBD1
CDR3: CSVDGQGSVTQYF

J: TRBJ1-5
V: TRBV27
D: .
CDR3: CASSLSTGFNQPQHF

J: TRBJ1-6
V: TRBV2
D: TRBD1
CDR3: CASRRGQGNSPLHF

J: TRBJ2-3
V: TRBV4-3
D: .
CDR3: CASSQVEGSSTDTQYF

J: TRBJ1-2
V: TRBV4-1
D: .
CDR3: CASSQVTGGAGGYTF

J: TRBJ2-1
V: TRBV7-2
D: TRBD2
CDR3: CASSPGVLAGSYNEQFF

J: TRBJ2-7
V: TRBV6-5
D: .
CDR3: CASSPGSSYEQYF

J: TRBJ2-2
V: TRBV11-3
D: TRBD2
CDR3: CASSLEGGRQTGELFF

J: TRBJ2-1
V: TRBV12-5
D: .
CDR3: CASGPTSSYNEQFF

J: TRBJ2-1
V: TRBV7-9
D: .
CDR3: CASSFGGSYYNEQFF

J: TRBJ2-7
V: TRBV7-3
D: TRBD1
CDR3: CASSLDRGSSYEQYF

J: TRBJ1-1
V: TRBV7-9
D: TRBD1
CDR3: CASSLRGRSSNTEAFF

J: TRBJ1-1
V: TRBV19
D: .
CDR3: CASSSGNTEAFF

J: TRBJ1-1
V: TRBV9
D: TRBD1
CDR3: CASSTTGGVGAFF

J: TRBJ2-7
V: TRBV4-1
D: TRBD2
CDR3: CASSSKASPSGSYEQYF

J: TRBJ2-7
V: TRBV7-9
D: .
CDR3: CASSSWTAEDEQYF

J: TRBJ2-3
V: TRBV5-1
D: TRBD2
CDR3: CASSLVPRTSGSTDTQYF

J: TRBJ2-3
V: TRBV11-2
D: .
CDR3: CASSLAGTPSSTDTQYF

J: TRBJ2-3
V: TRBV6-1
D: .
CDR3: CAGQRLQNTDTQYF

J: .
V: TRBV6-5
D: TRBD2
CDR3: CASSSTSGNYEQYF

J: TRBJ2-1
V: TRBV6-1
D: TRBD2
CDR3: CSGLAAEGDHNEQFF

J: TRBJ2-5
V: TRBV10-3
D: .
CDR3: CAISDSGGGGETQYF

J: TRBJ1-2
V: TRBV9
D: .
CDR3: CASTHRSYGYTF